The 2 T cell receptor beta chains presented below share a single source sample, sequenced in a study of human T cells and chemical hapten exposure. Time point defined: pre-sensitization, week 0. Treatment indicated: therapeutic diphenylcyclopropenone sensitization with weekly scalp DPC. The total RNA was obtained from whole blood that was not fractionated. One entry per CDR3 protein results from TCRdb running MiXCR on the RACE reads. Among about 34,000 distinct CDR3 sequences, about 9.4% were seen once, and the ten largest hold 25% to 35%. This specimen was whole blood, taken in connection with sensitization to the hapten diphenylcyclopropenone (DPC). All receptors derive from a man aged 50-60 years with alopecia areata. Some clones in this sample may be carry-over from other donors' samples.

The chain combines TRBV7-8 with TRBJ2-2; D not resolved. Trimming removed 6 bases from V and 0 bases from J, with 8 bases in between. The CDR3 sequence is 14 residues long. Germline-derived CDR1 and CDR2 are SGHVS and FQNEAQ. The CDR3 here is CASRLTANTGELFF. The DNA of the CDR3 is TGTGCCAGCAGGTTGACGGCGAACACCGGGGAGCTGTTTTTT.

At least ten counts were recorded for this clonotype. The V gene is TRBV3-1, the J gene TRBJ1-3; 7 positions agree with TRBD1. The V and J ends lost 2 bases and 2 bases, in that order; junction bases with no gene match: 6. The CDR3 is 16 amino acids. Germline V gene data show CDR1 as LGHDT and CDR2 as YNNKEL (reference sequence). CDR3 amino acids: CASSQSDRLAGNTIYF. The DNA for the CDR3 is TGTGCCAGCAGCCAATCGGACAGGTTAGCTGGAAACACCATATATTTT.